A selection of T cell receptor beta chains follows, all from one sample in a study of cytomegalovirus exposure and HLA in healthy donors. Assay used: immunoSEQ multiplex PCR; TCRdb lists only in-frame clones, some missing. The profile shows about 98,000 clones, roughly 84% of them singletons. Sequencing used PBMCs. The receptors were gathered from a young man in good health and CMV-seropositive. CDR3s include the opening cysteine and the closing phenylalanine or tryptophan. A D gene is named only where the DNA matches it firmly. Not all rows give a size; the values are once, few, many and, for expanded clones, a class.

D	size	length	V	J	CDR3	DNA
-	-	12	TRBV10-1	TRBJ1-2	CASSESQGGYTF	TGCGCCAGCAGTGAGTCTCAGGGTGGCTACACCTTC
TRBD1	-	20	TRBV7-7	TRBJ1-2	CASSSGQGLIRSASNYGYTF	TGTGCCAGCAGCTCCGGACAGGGGTTAATCCGTAGCGCCTCCAACTATGGCTACACCTTC
TRBD2	-	16	TRBV19	TRBJ2-3	CASSTPTSGGGDTQYF	TGTGCCAGTAGTACCCCAACTAGCGGGGGGGGAGATACGCAGTATTTT
-	-	16	TRBV5-6	TRBJ2-6	CASSHRYGSGANVLTF	TGTGCCAGCAGCCACCGTTACGGGAGCGGGGCCAACGTCCTGACTTTC
TRBD2	-	15	TRBV6-5	TRBJ2-7	CASSTSSGSGGEQYF	TGTGCCAGCAGTACCTCTAGCGGGAGTGGTGGCGAGCAGTACTTC
TRBD1	-	15	TRBV19	TRBJ1-1	CASSGRQGVITEAFF	TGTGCCAGTAGTGGCCGACAGGGGGTTATAACTGAAGCTTTCTTT
TRBD1	-	14	TRBV7-2	TRBJ2-7	CASSTLGQLYEQYF	TGTGCCAGCAGCACTCTGGGACAGCTCTACGAGCAGTACTTC
TRBD1	-	14	TRBV2	TRBJ2-2	CASSSGQGTGELFF	TGTGCCAGCAGCTCGGGACAGGGCACCGGGGAGCTGTTTTTT
TRBD1	-	13	TRBV6-5	TRBJ2-1	CASRGQGGNEQFF	TGTGCCAGCAGGGGACAGGGTGGCAATGAGCAGTTCTTC
-	-	13	TRBV19	TRBJ2-7	CASSVEGEYEQYF	TGTGCCAGTAGTGTCGAGGGAGAATACGAGCAGTACTTC
TRBD2	once	14	TRBV9	TRBJ2-2	CASTRTRDTGELFF	TGTGCCAGCACAAGGACTAGAGACACCGGGGAGCTGTTTTTT
-	-	14	TRBV5-4	TRBJ1-1	CASSSPGVSTEAFF	TGTGCCAGCAGCTCCCCCGGGGTGAGCACTGAAGCTTTCTTT
TRBD2	-	16	TRBV6-1	TRBJ2-1	CASSEVGGLANNEQFF	TGTGCCAGCAGTGAAGTGGGGGGACTAGCGAACAATGAGCAGTTCTTC
-	-	15	TRBV27	TRBJ2-7	CASTGVSRGNYEQYF	TGTGCCAGCACAGGGGTCTCGCGCGGAAACTACGAGCAGTACTTC
TRBD1	-	16	TRBV5-1	TRBJ2-3	CASSLAGQGSTDTQYF	TGCGCCAGCAGCTTGGCGGGACAGGGGTCGACAGATACGCAGTATTTT
TRBD1	-	14	TRBV27	TRBJ1-4	CASSNRGANEKLFF	TGTGCCAGCAGTAACAGGGGTGCTAATGAAAAACTGTTTTTT
-	-	14	TRBV7-6	TRBJ2-3	CASSSRPGIDTQYF	TGTGCCAGCAGCTCACGCCCGGGTATAGATACGCAGTATTTT
TRBD1	-	14	TRBV7-8	TRBJ1-5	CASSSGTGTQPQHF	TGTGCCAGCAGTTCCGGGACAGGGACTCAGCCCCAGCATTTT
TRBD1	-	16	TRBV11-3	TRBJ2-1	CASSLGLGQIYNEQFF	TGTGCCAGCAGCTTAGGGCTGGGACAGATCTACAATGAGCAGTTCTTC
-	-	14	TRBV5-1	TRBJ1-4	CASSLVGAREKLFF	TGCGCCAGCAGCTTGGTAGGGGCACGTGAAAAACTGTTTTTT
TRBD2	-	16	TRBV2	TRBJ2-7	CASSERGTSGTYEQYF	TGTGCCAGCAGTGAACGAGGGACTAGCGGAACCTACGAGCAGTACTTC
TRBD2	-	15	TRBV7-2	TRBJ2-5	CASSLAMRLAGGLYF	TGTGCCAGCAGCTTAGCGATGAGGCTAGCGGGAGGCCTATACTTC
-	-	13	TRBV5-4	TRBJ2-7	CASSLGSRGEQYF	TGTGCCAGCAGCTTGGGGTCCCGGGGCGAGCAGTACTTC
TRBD2	-	16	TRBV18	TRBJ2-1	CASSPRGSGRGNEQFF	TGTGCCAGCTCACCCCGCGGTAGCGGGAGAGGCAATGAGCAGTTCTTC
TRBD1	-	14	TRBV19	TRBJ2-5	CASSADRAVETQYF	TGTGCCAGTAGTGCAGACAGGGCGGTGGAGACCCAGTACTTC
-	-	13	TRBV7-3	TRBJ2-2	CASSSTDTGELFF	TGTGCCAGCAGTTCTACCGACACCGGGGAGCTGTTTTTT
-	-	13	TRBV6-5	TRBJ2-7	CASSYLNSYEQYF	TGTGCCAGCAGTTACTTAAACTCCTACGAGCAGTACTTC
-	-	13	TRBV15	TRBJ2-3	CATVTAYTDTQYF	TGTGCCACCGTAACAGCTTACACAGATACGCAGTATTTT
-	-	14	TRBV9	TRBJ2-7	CASSAPQGSYEQYF	TGTGCCAGCAGCGCCCCTCAGGGATCCTACGAGCAGTACTTC
-	-	11	TRBV6-6	TRBJ1-4	CASAAGEKLFF	TGTGCCAGCGCCGCAGGTGAAAAACTGTTTTTT
TRBD1	once	12	TRBV27	TRBJ2-7	CASRNRGYEQYF	TGTGCCAGCAGAAACAGGGGTTACGAGCAGTACTTC
TRBD2	-	16	TRBV28	TRBJ2-3	CASRLAGVLSPDTQYF	TGTGCCAGCAGGCTAGCGGGAGTCCTGAGCCCAGATACGCAGTATTTT
-	-	15	TRBV11-2	TRBJ2-1	CASSLPTREDNEQFF	TGTGCCAGCAGCCTACCGACTAGGGAAGACAATGAGCAGTTCTTC
TRBD2	-	17	TRBV4-3	TRBJ2-5	CASSQANRAGGSVTQYF	TGCGCCAGCAGCCAAGCGAATCGAGCGGGGGGGAGTGTGACCCAGTACTTC
-	once	16	TRBV7-9	TRBJ2-5	CASSLGLHGGRETQYF	TGTGCCAGCAGCTTAGGCCTACATGGGGGCCGGGAGACCCAGTACTTC
-	-	17	TRBV19	TRBJ1-5	CASSQFLDSIYNQPQHF	TGTGCCAGTAGTCAATTTTTGGACAGCATATACAATCAGCCCCAGCATTTT
TRBD1	-	15	TRBV10-3	TRBJ2-1	CAISESGDSNNEQFF	TGTGCCATCAGTGAGTCAGGGGACAGTAACAATGAGCAGTTCTTC
-	-	12	TRBV7-8	TRBJ2-1	CASSLARNEQFF	TGTGCCAGCAGCTTAGCGCGTAATGAGCAGTTCTTC
-	-	13	TRBV9	TRBJ2-2	CASSVGGAGELFF	TGTGCCAGCAGCGTAGGGGGAGCTGGGGAGCTGTTTTTT
TRBD2	-	19	TRBV7-8	TRBJ2-3	CASSLVRLAGFRSADTQYF	TGTGCCAGCAGCTTAGTCCGACTAGCGGGTTTTCGGAGTGCAGATACGCAGTATTTT
-	-	15	TRBV5-1	TRBJ1-1	CASSLADFLNTEAFF	TGCGCCAGCAGCTTGGCCGACTTCCTAAACACTGAAGCTTTCTTT